Sequencing of this T cell receptor (beta chain) was carried out in a study of T cell changes during pregnancy in multiple sclerosis. The repertoire was sequenced with immunoSEQ multiplex PCR; TCRdb's copy has only in-frame clones and lacks some. The data contain fewer than 85,000 clones, 85% to 95% of them singletons. The CDR3 consists of 15 residues. V gave up 0 bases and J gave up 3 bases; unmatched junction bases: 6. CDR1 and CDR2 from the germline V gene are SGHRS and YFSETQ. The chain recombines TRBV5-1 with TRBJ2-7, with 7 bases fitting TRBD1. The specimen was peripheral blood, collected before pregnancy. The receptor was derived from a female donor with multiple sclerosis, enrolled in a pregnancy study. The CDR3 here is CASSLDGTVIYEQYF. CDR3 DNA: TGCGCCAGCAGCTTGGACGGGACAGTCATCTACGAGCAGTACTTC.